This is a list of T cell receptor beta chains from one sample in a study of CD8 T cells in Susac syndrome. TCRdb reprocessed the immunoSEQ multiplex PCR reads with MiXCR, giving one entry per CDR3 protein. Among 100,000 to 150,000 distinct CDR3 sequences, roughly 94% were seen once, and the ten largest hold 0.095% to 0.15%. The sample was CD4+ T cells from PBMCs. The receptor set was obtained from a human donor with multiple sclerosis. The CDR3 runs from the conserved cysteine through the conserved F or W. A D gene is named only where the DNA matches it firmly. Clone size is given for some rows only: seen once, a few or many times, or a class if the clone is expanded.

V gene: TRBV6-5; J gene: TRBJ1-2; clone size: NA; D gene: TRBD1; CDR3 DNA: TGTGCCAGCAGTTATCCGGGACAGGGCGGCTATGGCTACACCTTC; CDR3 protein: CASSYPGQGGYGYTF
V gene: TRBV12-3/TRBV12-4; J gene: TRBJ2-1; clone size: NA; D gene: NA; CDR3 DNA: TGTGCCAGCAGTTTCCGGCCAGGCGACAATGAGCAGTTCTTC; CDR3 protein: CASSFRPGDNEQFF
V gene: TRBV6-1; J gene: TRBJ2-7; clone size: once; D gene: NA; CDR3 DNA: TGTGCCAGCAGTGAAGGGAAGACGTGGGGGGGCCAGTACGAGCAGTACTTC; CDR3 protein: CASSEGKTWGGQYEQYF
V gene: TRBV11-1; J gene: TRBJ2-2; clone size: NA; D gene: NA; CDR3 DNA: TGTGCCAGCAGCCGTGAGGACTGGACCGGGGAGCTGTTTTTT; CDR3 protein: CASSREDWTGELFF
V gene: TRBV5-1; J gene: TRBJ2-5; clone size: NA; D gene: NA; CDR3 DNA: TGCGCCAGCAGCTTGGTGGGGACACTCCAAGAGACCCAGTACTTC; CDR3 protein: CASSLVGTLQETQYF
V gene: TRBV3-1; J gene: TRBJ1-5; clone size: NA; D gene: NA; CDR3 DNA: TGTGCCAGCAGCCAAGATTGGTCCCGGGAAGGACAGCCCCAGCATTTT; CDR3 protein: CASSQDWSREGQPQHF
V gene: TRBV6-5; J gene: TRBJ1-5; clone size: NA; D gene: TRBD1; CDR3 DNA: TGTGCCAGCAGTTCCCGGACAGGGAGTTGGGGCCAGCCCCAGCATTTT; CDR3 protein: CASSSRTGSWGQPQHF
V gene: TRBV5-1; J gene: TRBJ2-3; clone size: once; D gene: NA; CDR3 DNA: TGCGCCAGCAGCTCAGGGTCAGACACAGATACGCAGTATTTT; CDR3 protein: CASSSGSDTDTQYF
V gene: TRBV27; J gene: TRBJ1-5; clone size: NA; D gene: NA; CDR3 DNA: TGTGCCAGCAGTTTACTCAGGGGCAATCAGCCCCAGCATTTT; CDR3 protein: CASSLLRGNQPQHF
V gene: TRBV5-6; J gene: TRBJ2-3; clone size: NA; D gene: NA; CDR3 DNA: TGTGCCAGCAGCTCTGTGGGGCTTGGAACAGATACGCAGTATTTT; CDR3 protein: CASSSVGLGTDTQYF
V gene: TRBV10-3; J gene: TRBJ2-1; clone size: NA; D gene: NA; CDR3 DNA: TGTGCCATCAGTCCCACCCGAATTGAGCAGTTCTTC; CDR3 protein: CAISPTRIEQFF
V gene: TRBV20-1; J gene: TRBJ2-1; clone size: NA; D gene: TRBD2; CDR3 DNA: TGCAGTGCTCCCGAGGGAGCGGGGGCAAGGAATGAGCAGTTCTTC; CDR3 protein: CSAPEGAGARNEQFF
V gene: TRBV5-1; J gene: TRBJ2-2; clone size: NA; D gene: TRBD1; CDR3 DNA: TGCGCCAGCAGCTCGTCGGGACAGCCGAACACCGGGGAGCTGTTTTTT; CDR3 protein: CASSSSGQPNTGELFF
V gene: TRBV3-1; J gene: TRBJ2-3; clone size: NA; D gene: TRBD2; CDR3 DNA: TGTGCCAGCAGCCAAGCCGGGGGGACGAGCACAGATACGCAGTATTTT; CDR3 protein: CASSQAGGTSTDTQYF
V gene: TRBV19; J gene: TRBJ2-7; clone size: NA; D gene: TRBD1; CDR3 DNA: TGTGCCAGTAGTATGGGGACAGGGCCGTTCTACGAGCAGTACTTC; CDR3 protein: CASSMGTGPFYEQYF
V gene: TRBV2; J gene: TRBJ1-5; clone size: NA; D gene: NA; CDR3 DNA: TGTGCCAGCAGTCCTCTAGGGTCGGGTCAGCCCCAGCATTTT; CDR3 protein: CASSPLGSGQPQHF
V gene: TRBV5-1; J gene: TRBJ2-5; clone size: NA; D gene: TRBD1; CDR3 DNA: TGCGCCAGCAGCTCGCGGACAGGCCAAGAGACCCAGTACTTC; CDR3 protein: CASSSRTGQETQYF
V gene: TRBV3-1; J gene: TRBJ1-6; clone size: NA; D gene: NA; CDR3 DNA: TGTGCCAGCAGCCAGAGTGAAAATTCACCCCTCCACTTT; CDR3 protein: CASSQSENSPLHF
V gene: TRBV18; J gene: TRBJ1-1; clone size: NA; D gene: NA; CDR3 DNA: TGTGCCAGCTCACCACCCCATACGGGGAACACTGAAGCTTTCTTT; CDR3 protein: CASSPPHTGNTEAFF
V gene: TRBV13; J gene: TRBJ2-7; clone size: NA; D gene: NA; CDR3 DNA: TGTGCCAGCAGCCAAGCCGGGACACTCCCCATGGAGCAGTACTTC; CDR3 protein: CASSQAGTLPMEQYF
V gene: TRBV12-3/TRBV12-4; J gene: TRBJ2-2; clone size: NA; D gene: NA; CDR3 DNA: TGTGCCAGCGATCCCGGTGGGAACACCGGGGAGCTGTTTTTT; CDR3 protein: CASDPGGNTGELFF
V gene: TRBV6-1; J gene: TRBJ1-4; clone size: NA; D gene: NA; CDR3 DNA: TGTGCCAGCAGGGGGGGACCAGGAAGTGAAAAACTGTTTTTT; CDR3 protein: CASRGGPGSEKLFF
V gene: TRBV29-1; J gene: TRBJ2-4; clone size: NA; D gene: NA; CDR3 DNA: TGCAGCGTTGCCCTGTATGACATTCAGTACTTC; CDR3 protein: CSVALYDIQYF
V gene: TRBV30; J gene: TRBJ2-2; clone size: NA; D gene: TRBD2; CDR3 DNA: TGTGCCGGGACCGGCTTGATGAGCGGGATAGCCGGGGAGCTGTTTTTT; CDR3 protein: CAGTGLMSGIAGELFF
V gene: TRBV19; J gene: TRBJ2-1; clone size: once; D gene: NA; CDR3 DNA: TGTGCCAGTAGTCCAGACTACAATGAGCAGTTCTTC; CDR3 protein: CASSPDYNEQFF
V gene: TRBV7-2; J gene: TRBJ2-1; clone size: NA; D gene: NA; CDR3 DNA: TGTGCCAGCAGCTTCGGTAAGGGCGATGAGCAGTTCTTC; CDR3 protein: CASSFGKGDEQFF
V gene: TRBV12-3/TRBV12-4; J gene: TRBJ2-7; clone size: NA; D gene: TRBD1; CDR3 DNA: TGTGCCAGCAGCCACCCCGCCGGACAGGGGGCGAGGTACGAGCAGTACTTC; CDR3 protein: CASSHPAGQGARYEQYF
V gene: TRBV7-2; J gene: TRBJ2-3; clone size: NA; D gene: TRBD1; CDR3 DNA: TGTGCCAGCAGCTTAGAGGGGGCTCCCCCGGATACGCAGTATTTT; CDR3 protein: CASSLEGAPPDTQYF
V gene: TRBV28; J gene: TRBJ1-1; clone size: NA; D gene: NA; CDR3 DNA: TGTGCCAGCAGTGCCGGGATTGAAGCTTTCTTT; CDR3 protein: CASSAGIEAFF
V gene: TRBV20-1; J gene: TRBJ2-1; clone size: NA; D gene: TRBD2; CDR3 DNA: TGCAGTGCCGTCAGGAGCGGGAGTGGGAATGAGCAGTTCTTC; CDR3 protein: CSAVRSGSGNEQFF
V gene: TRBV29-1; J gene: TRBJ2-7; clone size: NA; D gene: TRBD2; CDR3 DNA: TGCAGCGTTGGGCGGGGGGCCTCCTACGAGCAGTACTTC; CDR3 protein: CSVGRGASYEQYF
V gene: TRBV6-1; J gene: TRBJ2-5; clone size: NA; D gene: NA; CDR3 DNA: TGTGCCAGCAGTCCGACGGTGCTGCAGGGGACCCAGTACTTC; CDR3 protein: CASSPTVLQGTQYF
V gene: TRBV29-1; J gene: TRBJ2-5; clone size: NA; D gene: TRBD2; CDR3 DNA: TGCAGCTTCTTAGCGGGGCCGGAGACCCAGTACTTC; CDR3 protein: CSFLAGPETQYF
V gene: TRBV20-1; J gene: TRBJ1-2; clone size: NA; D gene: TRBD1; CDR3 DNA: TGCAGTGCTAGCGGGACAGGGATAGGCTACACCTTC; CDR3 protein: CSASGTGIGYTF
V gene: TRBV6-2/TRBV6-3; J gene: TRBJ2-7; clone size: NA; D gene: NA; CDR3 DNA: TGTGCCAGCAGTTGGGGCCCGGATGCGTACGAGCAGTACTTC; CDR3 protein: CASSWGPDAYEQYF
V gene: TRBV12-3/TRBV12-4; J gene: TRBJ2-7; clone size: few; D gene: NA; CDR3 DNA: TGTGCCAGCAGTCCCTCCGGACGGTCCTACGAGCAGTACTTC; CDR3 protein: CASSPSGRSYEQYF